This T cell receptor beta chain stems from a study of cytomegalovirus exposure and HLA in healthy donors. Study-level findings and limits: Association of a missense DCLRE1C variant with TCR beta V- and J-gene trimming was reported in a later analysis. Cytomegalovirus association was assigned to approximately 180 TCR beta chains. Earlier analysis found most TCR beta V segments productive about 87% or about 30% of the time. In a later analysis, CMV-associated beta chains were mostly HLA-associated, it appeared.

Germline values: CDR1 SGHKS, CDR2 YYEKEE (reference sequence). The CDR3 loop spans 16 amino acids. Trimming left V 0 bases short and J 1 base short, with 10 bases between. This clone appeared a few times. The antigen is undetermined. PCR involved 60 Vbeta and 13 Jbeta primers. This table comes from immunoSEQ multiplex PCR, and its TCRdb copy is limited to in-frame clones, with some not included. The sample records around 120,000 clones, roughly three fifths being singletons. The sequencing input was PBMCs. The clonotype comes from a man aged 35 to 55 in good health and CMV-seropositive. The V gene is TRBV5-5, the J gene TRBJ2-2; weak D call: TRBD1 (5 bases). CDR3 sequence reads: CASSLAAGRNTGELFF. The CDR3 nucleotides are TGTGCCAGCAGCTTGGCGGCAGGGCGGAACACCGGGGAGCTGTTTTTT.